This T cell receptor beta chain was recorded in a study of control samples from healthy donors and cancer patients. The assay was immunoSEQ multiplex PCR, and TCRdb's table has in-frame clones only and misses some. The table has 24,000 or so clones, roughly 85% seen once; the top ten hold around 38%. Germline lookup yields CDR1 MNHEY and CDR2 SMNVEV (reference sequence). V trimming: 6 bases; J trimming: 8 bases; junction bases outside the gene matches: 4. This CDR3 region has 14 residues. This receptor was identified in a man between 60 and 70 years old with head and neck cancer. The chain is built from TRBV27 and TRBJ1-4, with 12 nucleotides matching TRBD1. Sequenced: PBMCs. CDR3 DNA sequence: TGTGCCAGCAGATCTGGGACAGGGGGCGAAAAACTGTTTTTT. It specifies CASRSGTGGEKLFF.